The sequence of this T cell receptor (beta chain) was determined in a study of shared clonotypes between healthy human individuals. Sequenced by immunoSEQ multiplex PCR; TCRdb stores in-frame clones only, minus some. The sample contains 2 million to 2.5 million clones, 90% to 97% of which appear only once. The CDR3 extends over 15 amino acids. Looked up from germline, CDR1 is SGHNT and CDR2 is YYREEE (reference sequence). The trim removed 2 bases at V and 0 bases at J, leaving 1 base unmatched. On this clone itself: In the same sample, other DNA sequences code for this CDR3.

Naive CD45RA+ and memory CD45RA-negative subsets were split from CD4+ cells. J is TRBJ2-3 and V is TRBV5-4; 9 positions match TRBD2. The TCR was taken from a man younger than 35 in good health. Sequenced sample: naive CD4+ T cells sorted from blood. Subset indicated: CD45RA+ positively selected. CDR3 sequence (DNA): TGTGCCAGCAGCTTAGCGGGGGGAAGCACAGATACGCAGTATTTT. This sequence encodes CASSLAGGSTDTQYF.